The present TCR beta chain was sequenced within a study of T cell responses to AZD1222 COVID-19 vaccine (dated by TCRdb to the early 2020s). Regarding the study in general: A total of just over 230 trial participants underwent TCR sequencing, of whom roughly 210 had received two doses of AZD1222 and 26 had received two doses of the MenACWY control vaccine. Trial participants were enrolled into age subgroups of 18-55, 56-69 and 70-plus years, which contained roughly 140, 27 and 60 TCR-sequenced participants, respectively. Study-level results and caveats: Conclusions about previously exposed vaccinees are limited because only five to seven AZD1222 recipients were SARS-CoV-2 seropositive at baseline. Participants were mostly white British and included more females than males, and it was suggested by the authors that clonal diversity may have been underestimated. Reportedly, almost half of the unique spike-specific TCRs recognized epitopes lying outside the regions that are mutated in the B.1.351 and B.1.1.7 variants. No day 14 peak-response samples were available, so repertoires were characterized only after the peak T cell response. In the small 56-69-year group, the increase in depth fell short of significance, most likely because of low power. After two AZD1222 doses, spike-specific TCR breadth and depth were significantly higher than at day 0 and than in MenACWY recipients. The whole spike protein was spanned by vaccine-associated CD4 TCRs, and dominant responses were seen in regions 160-218 and 743-854.

Reading the germline V gene gives CDR1 SQVTM and CDR2 ANQGSEA. Including the terminal cysteine and phenylalanine, the CDR3 comprises 10 residues. Of all the DNA, just the CDR3 is kept, 30 bases in frame from base 1. V lost 6 bases and J lost 3 bases; the stretch between them is 6 bases long. The CDR3 regions of human TCRbeta chains were subjected to immunosequencing. Per the authors' processing: TCRs in the repertoires were matched against a reference library of SARS-CoV-2-specific TCRs that had been generated with the MIRA antigen-specificity platform. Breadth was defined as the fraction of unique TCRs that were SARS-CoV-2-associated. Depth was defined as the fraction of total T cells that were SARS-CoV-2-associated. Using the MIRA data, each spike-specific TCR was mapped to the spike region that the TCR reacts to and placed in a CD4 or CD8 class. Log10-transformed breadth and depth values were compared by one-way ANOVA with Sidak's multiple comparisons tests. Not all clones reach the TCRdb copy of this immuneACCESS table, which keeps in-frame sequences only. Checked studies attribute under half of the gap to unresolved V genes and leave the rest unexplained. The DNA gave D and trimming, while V, J and clone size come from that table. This sample gives roughly 110,000 clones in total; around 88% of them show up just once. Approximately 6.9% of the sample comes from the top ten.

In this sample, this clone turned up once. It lacks a known antigen. Nothing much larger sits one base from this clone, and base qualities are not available. Reading the label with the study, this specimen's time point is: about 28 days (+/-7) after the second vaccine dose. Because spike-specific TCR depth and breadth did not differ between the two schedules, AZD1222 recipients who got a second dose at roughly 4 weeks were pooled with those who got a second dose at roughly 12 weeks. Samples from vaccinated people were obtained from the UK trials COV001 and COV002, which included a single-blind randomized controlled phase 2/3 trial of AZD1222 (ChAdOx1 nCoV-19) in healthy adults. Trial participant PBMC samples were collected at day 0 and day 28 after the second dose for TCRbeta chain sequencing.

Recombination joined TRBV29-1 with TRBJ2-7, with the D gene call left open. This sample comprised peripheral blood, obtained 28 days after the second AZD1222 dose. This receptor was taken from an adult who received the AZD1222 COVID-19 vaccine. The CDR3 protein sequence reads: CSVLIYEQYF. The DNA reads TGCAGCGTCCTTATCTACGAGCAGTACTTC.